These T cell receptor beta chains were read from a single sample in a study of shared clonotypes between healthy human individuals. Profiling relied on immunoSEQ multiplex PCR, and the TCRdb table lists in-frame clones only, not all of them. The repertoire has some 2,100,000 clones, 95% of them found once; the top ten carry around 0.13%. Sample: naive CD4+ T cells sorted from blood. Source of these receptors: a man aged 18 to 29 in good health. Each CDR3 is given with its conserved first and last residue. Clone size is given for some rows only: seen once, a few or many times, or a class if the clone is expanded.

clone size: .; V gene: TRBV2; J gene: TRBJ1-2; CDR3 protein: CASSEPGQGATLTGYTF
clone size: .; V gene: TRBV6-1; J gene: TRBJ2-3; CDR3 protein: CASSERARPDTQYF
clone size: .; V gene: TRBV7-8; J gene: TRBJ1-2; CDR3 protein: CASSGRDRPSLGYTF
clone size: .; V gene: TRBV30; J gene: TRBJ1-3; CDR3 protein: CAWGRGKSGNTIYF
clone size: once; V gene: TRBV7-2; J gene: TRBJ2-5; CDR3 protein: CASSSQANDQETQYF
clone size: .; V gene: TRBV5-1; J gene: TRBJ1-1; CDR3 protein: CASSLVPNTEAFF
clone size: .; V gene: TRBV28; J gene: TRBJ2-7; CDR3 protein: CASSFPLYEQYF
clone size: .; V gene: TRBV7-2; J gene: TRBJ1-2; CDR3 protein: CASSFRWGTGVGYTF
clone size: once; V gene: TRBV6-5; J gene: TRBJ1-2; CDR3 protein: CASSYSRDNYGYTF
clone size: .; V gene: TRBV6-5; J gene: TRBJ1-2; CDR3 protein: CASSSTGGNYGYTF
clone size: once; V gene: TRBV6-5; J gene: TRBJ2-7; CDR3 protein: CASTSLGSYEQYF
clone size: .; V gene: TRBV5-6; J gene: TRBJ2-3; CDR3 protein: CASTEIAVGTDTQYF
clone size: once; V gene: TRBV7-2; J gene: TRBJ2-4; CDR3 protein: CASSFSALAKNIQYF
clone size: .; V gene: TRBV5-1; J gene: TRBJ2-3; CDR3 protein: CASSFGREGDTQYF
clone size: .; V gene: TRBV19; J gene: TRBJ1-3; CDR3 protein: CASSPKARLSGNTIYF
clone size: .; V gene: TRBV4-1; J gene: TRBJ2-1; CDR3 protein: CASSLTPGTSGSSYNEQFF
clone size: .; V gene: TRBV7-9; J gene: TRBJ2-3; CDR3 protein: CASSLDRSLEAQYF
clone size: .; V gene: TRBV25-1; J gene: TRBJ2-3; CDR3 protein: CASSDGTGGTDTQYF
clone size: .; V gene: TRBV19; J gene: TRBJ1-6; CDR3 protein: CASSGDPYSPLHF
clone size: once; V gene: TRBV5-1; J gene: TRBJ2-2; CDR3 protein: CASSPGGLNTGELFF
clone size: .; V gene: TRBV11-2; J gene: TRBJ2-7; CDR3 protein: CASSLEQGSSYEQYF
clone size: .; V gene: TRBV7-9; J gene: TRBJ1-6; CDR3 protein: CAITRGDNSPLHF
clone size: .; V gene: TRBV2; J gene: TRBJ2-2; CDR3 protein: CASSRDRGTGELFF
clone size: .; V gene: TRBV6-5; J gene: TRBJ2-3; CDR3 protein: CATGRGFTDTQYF
clone size: once; V gene: TRBV27; J gene: TRBJ2-1; CDR3 protein: CASSLSRGRVAYNEQFF
clone size: .; V gene: TRBV6-1; J gene: TRBJ1-1; CDR3 protein: CASSGQGMNTEAFF
clone size: .; V gene: TRBV30; J gene: TRBJ1-2; CDR3 protein: CAWPGRNYGYTF
clone size: .; V gene: TRBV6-1; J gene: TRBJ1-5; CDR3 protein: CASSEALGTISNQPQHF
clone size: .; V gene: TRBV5-1; J gene: TRBJ1-1; CDR3 protein: CASSKTGQAEAFF
clone size: once; V gene: TRBV7-9; J gene: TRBJ1-4; CDR3 protein: CASRIILGPHFKVGEKLFF
clone size: once; V gene: TRBV5-5; J gene: TRBJ1-2; CDR3 protein: CASTFGDGNYGYTF
clone size: once; V gene: TRBV18; J gene: TRBJ2-7; CDR3 protein: CASSPQALGTYGEQYF
clone size: once; V gene: TRBV30; J gene: TRBJ1-1; CDR3 protein: CAWSVPKVEAFF
clone size: once; V gene: TRBV5-6; J gene: TRBJ1-3; CDR3 protein: CASSSELYSGNTIYF
clone size: .; V gene: TRBV4-1; J gene: TRBJ1-4; CDR3 protein: CASSQGPEREKLFF
clone size: .; V gene: TRBV25-1; J gene: TRBJ1-2; CDR3 protein: CASQGVNYGYTF
clone size: .; V gene: TRBV6-5; J gene: TRBJ1-1; CDR3 protein: CASNPPPGFNTEAFF
clone size: .; V gene: TRBV5-1; J gene: TRBJ1-3; CDR3 protein: CASSPGTVGNTIYF